This T cell receptor beta chain appears in the sequencing data of a study of T cells after yellow fever vaccination. TCRdb re-called the 5' RACE reads through MiXCR, storing one row per CDR3 protein. This sample has more than 300,000 distinct CDR3 sequences, with 6.5% to 8.5% found just once. There are many counts of this clonotype. Germline CDR1 SGHTA, CDR2 FQGNSA. The CDR3 totals 14 residues. V gave up 5 bases and J gave up 4 bases; unmatched junction bases: 5. This clonotype originated in a young man who received the YFV17D yellow fever vaccine. The V and J genes are TRBV7-2 and TRBJ2-3; 8 nucleotides match TRBD2. The sample was PBMCs, taken about 49 days after the first yellow fever vaccination. Written as DNA, the CDR3 is TGTGCCAGCAGCCGGTCGGGGGGGCCAGATACGCAGTATTTT. Its protein product is CASSRSGGPDTQYF. Supplemented by reference TRBV7-2 and TRBJ2-3, the full variable domain reads GAGVSQSPSNKVTEKGKDVELRCDPISGHTALYWYRQSLGQGLEFLIYFQGNSAPDKSGLPSDRFSAERTGGSVSTLTIQRTQQEDSAVYLCASSRSGGPDTQYFGPGTRLTVL.